These T cell receptor beta chains were read from a single sample in a study of tissue T cells after allogeneic stem cell transplantation. Data came from immunoSEQ multiplex PCR; TCRdb stores just in-frame clones and leaves some out. The sample consists of 20,000 to 30,000 clones, 73% of them appearing once. The sequences come from tissue from the ileum, collected at autopsy. Source of these receptors: a female donor at least 60 years old with lung cancer. CDR3s include the opening cysteine and the closing phenylalanine or tryptophan.

TRBV2	CASRTRGTLDQPQHF
TRBV19	CASSPGTGPPAFF
TRBV4-2	CASSQDQSRTPYEQYF
TRBV11-2	CASSPVSGSTDTQYF
TRBV29-1	CSVARSGELFF
TRBV2	CASTGGGNIQYF
TRBV18	CASSSSLAGLSYNEQFF
TRBV7-9	CASSHGTSGVGETQYF
TRBV5-6	CASSEGLVEETQYF
TRBV19	CASSIRDRRDRGPSSYNSPLHF
TRBV10-1	CASSRTGEYQETQYF
TRBV6-1	CASSEGAGGSTNSYEQYF
TRBV10-3	CATTPGQVGYGYTF
TRBV18	CASSPPLFSYGYTF
TRBV7-2	CASSPPSTVRANYGYTF
TRBV6-4	CASRHEGAKTIGQYF
TRBV9	CASSVEGRTGELFF
TRBV6-5	CASSTRDRGRNEQFF
TRBV11-3	CASSLVGGNTEAFF
TRBV10-3	CAISEDFRTDTQYF
TRBV2	CASSAGPQETQYF
TRBV29-1	CSGTSGVTDTQYF
TRBV9	CASSAPGTINQETQYF
TRBV28	CASSLARTGGHGELFF
TRBV18	CASSPQGRANTGELFF
TRBV13	CASSFRGGSYEQYF
TRBV2	CASSKDRVNQPQHF